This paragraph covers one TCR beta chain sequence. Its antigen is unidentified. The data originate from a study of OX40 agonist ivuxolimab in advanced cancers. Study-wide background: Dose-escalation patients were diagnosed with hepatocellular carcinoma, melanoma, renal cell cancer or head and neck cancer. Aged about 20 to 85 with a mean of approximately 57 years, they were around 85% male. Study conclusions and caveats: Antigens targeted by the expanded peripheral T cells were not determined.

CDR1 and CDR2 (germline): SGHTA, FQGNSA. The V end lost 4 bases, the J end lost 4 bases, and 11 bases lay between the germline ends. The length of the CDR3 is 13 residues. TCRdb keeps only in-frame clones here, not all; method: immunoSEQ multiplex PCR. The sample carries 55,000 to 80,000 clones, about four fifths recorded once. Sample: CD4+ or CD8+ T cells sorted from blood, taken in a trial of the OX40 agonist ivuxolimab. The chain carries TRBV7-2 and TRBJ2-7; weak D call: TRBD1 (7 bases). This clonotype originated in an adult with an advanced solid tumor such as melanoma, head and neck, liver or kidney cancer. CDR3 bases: TGTGCCAGCAGCTCGCAGGGGGGTTACGAGCAGTACTTC. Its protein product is CASSSQGGYEQYF.